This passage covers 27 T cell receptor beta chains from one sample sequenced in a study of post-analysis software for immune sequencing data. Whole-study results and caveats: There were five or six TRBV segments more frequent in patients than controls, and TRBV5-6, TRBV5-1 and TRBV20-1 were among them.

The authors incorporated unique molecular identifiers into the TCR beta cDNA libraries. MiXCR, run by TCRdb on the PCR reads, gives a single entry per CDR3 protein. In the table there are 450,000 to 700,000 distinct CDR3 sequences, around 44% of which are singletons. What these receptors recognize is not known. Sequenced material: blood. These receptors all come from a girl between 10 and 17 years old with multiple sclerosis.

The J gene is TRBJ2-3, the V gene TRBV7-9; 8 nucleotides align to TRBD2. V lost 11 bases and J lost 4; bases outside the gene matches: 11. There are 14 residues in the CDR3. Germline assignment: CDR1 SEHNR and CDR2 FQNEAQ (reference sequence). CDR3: CAGGPSGGADTQYF. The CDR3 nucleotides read TGTGCCGGGGGACCGAGCGGGGGTGCAGATACGCAGTATTTT.

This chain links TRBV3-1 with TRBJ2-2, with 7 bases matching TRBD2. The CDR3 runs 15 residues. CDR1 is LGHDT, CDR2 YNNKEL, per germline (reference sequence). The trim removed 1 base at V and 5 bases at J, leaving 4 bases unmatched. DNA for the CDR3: TGTGCCAGCAGCCAAGGGACTAGTTGGACCGGGGAGCTGTTTTTT. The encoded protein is CASSQGTSWTGELFF.

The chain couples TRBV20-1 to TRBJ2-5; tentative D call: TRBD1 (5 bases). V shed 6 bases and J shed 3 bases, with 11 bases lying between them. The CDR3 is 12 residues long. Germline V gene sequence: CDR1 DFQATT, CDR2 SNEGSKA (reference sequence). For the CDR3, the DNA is TGCAGTGCCTACCCAGGGAAAGAGACCCAGTACTTC. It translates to CSAYPGKETQYF.

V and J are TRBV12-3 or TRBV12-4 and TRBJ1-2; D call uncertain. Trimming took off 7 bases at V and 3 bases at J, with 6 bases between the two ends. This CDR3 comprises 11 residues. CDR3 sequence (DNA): TGTGCCAGCACCCTAGACTATGGCTACACCTTC. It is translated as CASTLDYGYTF.

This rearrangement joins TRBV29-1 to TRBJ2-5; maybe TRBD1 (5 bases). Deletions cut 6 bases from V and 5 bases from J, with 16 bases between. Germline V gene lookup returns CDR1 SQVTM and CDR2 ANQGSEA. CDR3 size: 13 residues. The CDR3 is CSVARVMSETQYF. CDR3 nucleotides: TGCAGCGTAGCCAGGGTTATGAGCGAGACCCAGTACTTC. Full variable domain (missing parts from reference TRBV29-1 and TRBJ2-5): SAVISQKPSRDICQRGTSLTIQCQVDSQVTMMFWYRQQPGQSLTLIATANQGSEATYESGFVIDKFPISRPNLTFSTLTVSNMSPEDSSIYLCSVARVMSETQYFGPGTRLLVL.

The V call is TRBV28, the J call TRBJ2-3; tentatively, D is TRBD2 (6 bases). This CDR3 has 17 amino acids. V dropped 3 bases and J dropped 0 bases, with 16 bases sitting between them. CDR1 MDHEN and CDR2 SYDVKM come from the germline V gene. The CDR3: CASSFGKEGQSTDTQYF. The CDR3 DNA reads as TGTGCCAGCAGTTTTGGTAAGGAGGGCCAGAGCACAGATACGCAGTATTTT.

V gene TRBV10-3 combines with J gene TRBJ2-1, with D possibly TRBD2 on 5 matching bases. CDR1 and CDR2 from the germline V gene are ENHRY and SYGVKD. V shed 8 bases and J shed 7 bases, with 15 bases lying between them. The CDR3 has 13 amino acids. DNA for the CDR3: TGTGCCATCGGGGAGAACACAGTAAATGAGCAGTTCTTC. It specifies CAIGENTVNEQFF.

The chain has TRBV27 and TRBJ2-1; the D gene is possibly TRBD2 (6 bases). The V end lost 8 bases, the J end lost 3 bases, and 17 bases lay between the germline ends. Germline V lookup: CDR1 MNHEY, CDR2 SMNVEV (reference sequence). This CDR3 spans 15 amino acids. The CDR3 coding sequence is TGTGCCAGCCTACCTACGGGACTCAACTACAATGAGCAGTTCTTC. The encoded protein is CASLPTGLNYNEQFF.

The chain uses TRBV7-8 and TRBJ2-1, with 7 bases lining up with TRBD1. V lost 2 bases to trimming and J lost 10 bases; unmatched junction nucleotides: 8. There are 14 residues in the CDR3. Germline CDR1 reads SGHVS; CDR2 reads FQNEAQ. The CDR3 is CASSLQGVSYEQFF. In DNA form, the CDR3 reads TGTGCCAGCAGCTTACAGGGGGTGTCCTACGAGCAGTTCTTC.

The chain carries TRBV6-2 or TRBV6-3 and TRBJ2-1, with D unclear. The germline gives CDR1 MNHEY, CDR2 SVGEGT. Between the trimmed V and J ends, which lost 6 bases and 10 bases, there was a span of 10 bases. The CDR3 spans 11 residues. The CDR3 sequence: CASSRMREQFF. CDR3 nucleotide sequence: TGTGCCAGCAGCCGAATGAGGGAGCAGTTCTTC.

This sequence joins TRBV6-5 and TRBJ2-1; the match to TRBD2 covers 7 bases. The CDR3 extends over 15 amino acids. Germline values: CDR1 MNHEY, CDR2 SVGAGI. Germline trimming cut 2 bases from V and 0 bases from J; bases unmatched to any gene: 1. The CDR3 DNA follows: TGTGCCAGCAGTTACAGCGGGATCTCCTACAATGAGCAGTTCTTC. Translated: CASSYSGISYNEQFF.

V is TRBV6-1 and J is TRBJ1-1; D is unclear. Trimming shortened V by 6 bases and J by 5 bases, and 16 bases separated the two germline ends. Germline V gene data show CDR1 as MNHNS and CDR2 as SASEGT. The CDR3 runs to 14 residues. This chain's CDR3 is CASRGLGSWTEAFF. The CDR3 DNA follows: TGTGCCAGCAGGGGCTTGGGTTCGTGGACTGAAGCTTTCTTT.

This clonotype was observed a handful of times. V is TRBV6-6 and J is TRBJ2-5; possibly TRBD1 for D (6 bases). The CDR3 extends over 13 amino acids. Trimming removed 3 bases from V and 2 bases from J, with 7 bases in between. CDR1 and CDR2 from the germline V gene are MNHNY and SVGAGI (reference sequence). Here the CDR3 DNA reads TGTGCCAGCAGTTATGGGACACAAGAGACCCAGTACTTC. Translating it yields CASSYGTQETQYF.

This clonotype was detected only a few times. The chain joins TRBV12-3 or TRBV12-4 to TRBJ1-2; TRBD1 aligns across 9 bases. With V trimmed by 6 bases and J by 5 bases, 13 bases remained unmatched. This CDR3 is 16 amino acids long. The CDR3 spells CASSPDRGTNPYGYTF. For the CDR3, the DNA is TGTGCCAGCAGCCCGGACAGGGGTACCAATCCTTATGGCTACACCTTC.

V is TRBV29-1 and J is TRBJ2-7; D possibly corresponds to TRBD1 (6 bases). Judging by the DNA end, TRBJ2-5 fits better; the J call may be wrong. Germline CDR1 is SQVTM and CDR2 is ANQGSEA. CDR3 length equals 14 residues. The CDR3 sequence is CSVVGTKSIETQYF. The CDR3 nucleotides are TGCAGCGTTGTCGGGACAAAGTCTATCGAGACCCAGTACTTC.

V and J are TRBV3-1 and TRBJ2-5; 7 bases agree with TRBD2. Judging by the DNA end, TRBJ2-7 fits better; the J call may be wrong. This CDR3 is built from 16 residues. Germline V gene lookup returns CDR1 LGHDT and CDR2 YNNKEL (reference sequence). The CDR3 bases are TGTGCCAGCAGCCAAGCACGTGTCGGGGGGAGCTACGAGCAGTACTTC. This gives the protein CASSQARVGGSYEQYF.

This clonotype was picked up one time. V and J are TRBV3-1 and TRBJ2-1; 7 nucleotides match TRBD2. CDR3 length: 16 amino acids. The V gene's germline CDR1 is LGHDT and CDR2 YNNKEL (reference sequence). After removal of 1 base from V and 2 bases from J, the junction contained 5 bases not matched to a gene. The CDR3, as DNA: TGTGCCAGCAGCCAAGCCGCGGGGAGGGCCTACAATGAGCAGTTCTTC. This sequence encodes CASSQAAGRAYNEQFF.

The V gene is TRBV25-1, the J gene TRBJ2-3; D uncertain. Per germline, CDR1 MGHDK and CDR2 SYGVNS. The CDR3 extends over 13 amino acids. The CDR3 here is CAVQESSTDTQYF. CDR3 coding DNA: TGTGCTGTCCAGGAATCTAGCACAGATACGCAGTATTTT.

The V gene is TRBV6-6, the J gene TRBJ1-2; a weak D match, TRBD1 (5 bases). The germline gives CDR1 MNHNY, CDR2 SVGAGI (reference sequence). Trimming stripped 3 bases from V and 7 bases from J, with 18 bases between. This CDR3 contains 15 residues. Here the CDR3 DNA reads TGTGCCAGCAGTTATGGGGGAAAGGGGTTCATTGGCTACACCTTC. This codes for CASSYGGKGFIGYTF.

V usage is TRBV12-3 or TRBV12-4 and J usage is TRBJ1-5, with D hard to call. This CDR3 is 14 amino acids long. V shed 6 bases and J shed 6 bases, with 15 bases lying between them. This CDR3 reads CASSFTDTSQPQHF. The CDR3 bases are TGTGCCAGCAGCTTTACAGACACTTCTCAGCCCCAGCATTTT.

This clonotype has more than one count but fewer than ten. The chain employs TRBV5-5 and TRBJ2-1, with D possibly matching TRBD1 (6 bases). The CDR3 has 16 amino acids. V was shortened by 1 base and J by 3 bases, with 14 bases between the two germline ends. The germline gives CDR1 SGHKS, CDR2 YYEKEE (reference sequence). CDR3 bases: TGTGCCAGCAGCTTGAGTGTTGACAGGAACTACAATGAGCAGTTCTTC. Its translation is CASSLSVDRNYNEQFF. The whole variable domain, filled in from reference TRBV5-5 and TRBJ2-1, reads DAGVTQSPTHLIKTRGQQVTLRCSPISGHKSVSWYQQVLGQGPQFIFQYYEKEERGRGNFPDRFSARQFPNYSSELNVNALLLGDSALYLCASSLSVDRNYNEQFFGPGTRLTVL.

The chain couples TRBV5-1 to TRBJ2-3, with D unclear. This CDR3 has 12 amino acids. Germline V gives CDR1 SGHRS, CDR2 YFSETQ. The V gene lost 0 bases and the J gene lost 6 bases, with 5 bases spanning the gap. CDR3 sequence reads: CASSLEFDTQYF. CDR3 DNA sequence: TGCGCCAGCAGCTTGGAGTTTGATACGCAGTATTTT.

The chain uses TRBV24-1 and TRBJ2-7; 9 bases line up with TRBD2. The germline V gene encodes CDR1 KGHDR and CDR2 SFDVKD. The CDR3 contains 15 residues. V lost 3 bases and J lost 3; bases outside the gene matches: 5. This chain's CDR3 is CATSDPGLANYEQYF. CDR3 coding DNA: TGTGCCACCAGTGATCCCGGACTAGCGAACTACGAGCAGTACTTC.

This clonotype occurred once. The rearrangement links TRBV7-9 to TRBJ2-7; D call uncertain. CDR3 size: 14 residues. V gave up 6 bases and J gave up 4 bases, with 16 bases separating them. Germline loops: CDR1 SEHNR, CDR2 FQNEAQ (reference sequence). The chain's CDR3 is CASSRDQRRYEQYF. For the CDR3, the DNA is TGTGCCAGCAGTAGAGACCAGAGAAGGTACGAGCAGTACTTC.

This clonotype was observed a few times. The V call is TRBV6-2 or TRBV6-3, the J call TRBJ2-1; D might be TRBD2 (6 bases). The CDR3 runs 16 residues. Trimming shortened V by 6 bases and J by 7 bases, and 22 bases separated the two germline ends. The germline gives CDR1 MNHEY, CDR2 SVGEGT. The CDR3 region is CASSQIAAPRVNEQFF. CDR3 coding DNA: TGTGCCAGCAGCCAAATAGCGGCCCCCCGGGTAAATGAGCAGTTCTTC.

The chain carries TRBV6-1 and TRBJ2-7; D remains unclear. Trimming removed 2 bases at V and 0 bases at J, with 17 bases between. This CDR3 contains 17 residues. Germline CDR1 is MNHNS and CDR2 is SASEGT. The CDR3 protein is CASSEIFVNGPSYEQYF. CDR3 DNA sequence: TGTGCCAGCAGTGAAATCTTCGTGAACGGTCCCTCCTACGAGCAGTACTTC.

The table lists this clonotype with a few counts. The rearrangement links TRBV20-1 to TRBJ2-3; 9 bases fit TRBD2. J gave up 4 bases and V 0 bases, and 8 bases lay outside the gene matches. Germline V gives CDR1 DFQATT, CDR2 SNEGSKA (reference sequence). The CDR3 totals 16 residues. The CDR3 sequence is CSARDPLAGRADTQYF. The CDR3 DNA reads TGCAGTGCTAGAGATCCCCTAGCGGGAAGGGCAGATACGCAGTATTTT.